This entry lists 30 T cell receptor beta chains sequenced from one sample in a study of blood T cell repertoires in COVID-19. Sequenced by immunoSEQ multiplex PCR; TCRdb stores in-frame clones only, minus some. Of roughly 120,000 clones listed, less than 90% are singletons. Material: peripheral blood. The receptor source for this set is a man aged 65-85 years who had recovered from COVID-19.

The chain links TRBV2 to TRBJ1-5; D is unclear. V was cut by 3 bases and J by 6 bases, with 9 bases left in between. Germline values: CDR1 SNHLY, CDR2 FYNNEI. The CDR3 runs to 13 residues. The CDR3 nucleotides read TGTGCCAGCAGTGAGATGGAGAGTCAGCCCCAGCATTTT. This sequence encodes CASSEMESQPQHF.

This chain connects TRBV28 to TRBJ2-1; TRBD2 matches at 10 bases. CDR3 length equals 16 residues. Germline V lookup: CDR1 MDHEN, CDR2 SYDVKM. V lost 1 base, J lost 4 bases, and 4 bases stayed unmatched. CDR3 sequence: CASSLLGGLAYNEQFF. The CDR3 DNA sequence: TGTGCCAGCAGTTTATTGGGGGGACTAGCGTACAATGAGCAGTTCTTC. The full variable domain, rest sourced from reference TRBV28 and TRBJ2-1, is DVKVTQSSRYLVKRTGEKVFLECVQDMDHENMFWYRQDPGLGLRLIYFSYDVKMKEKGDIPEGYSVSREKKERFSLILESASTNQTSMYLCASSLLGGLAYNEQFFGPGTRLTVL.

The chain is built from TRBV4-3 and TRBJ1-1; D not certain. The CDR3 sequence is 14 residues long. Germline CDR1 and CDR2: LGHNA and YSLEER. Trimming left V 0 bases short and J 7 bases short, with 12 bases between. The CDR3, as DNA: TGCGCCAGCAGCCAAGATTTCAGGTTGAGTGAAGCTTTCTTT. It is translated as CASSQDFRLSEAFF.

This clone has a handful of counts. This chain uses TRBV7-2 with TRBJ2-3, with 12 nucleotides matching TRBD2. V lost 3 bases and J lost 5; bases outside the gene matches: 9. From germline, CDR1 is SGHTA and CDR2 FQGNSA. This CDR3 has 17 amino acids. CDR3 sequence (DNA): TGTGCCAGCAGCTTCACGACTAGCGGGAGTTATAGAGATACGCAGTATTTT. Residues: CASSFTTSGSYRDTQYF.

The chain joins TRBV6-5 to TRBJ2-1; 12 bases line up with TRBD2. The J segment lost 7 bases and the V segment lost 6 bases, leaving 7 bases of the junction unmatched. The CDR3 loop spans 15 amino acids. Germline CDR1 reads MNHEY; CDR2 reads SVGAGI. CDR3 protein: CASRLLAGGRNEQFF. The CDR3 nucleotides are TGTGCCAGCAGGTTGCTAGCGGGAGGGCGGAATGAGCAGTTCTTC.

V and J are TRBV5-1 and TRBJ2-5, with 7 bases that match TRBD1. There are 14 residues in the CDR3. With V trimmed by 4 bases and J by 2 bases, 5 bases remained unmatched. Germline CDR1 and CDR2: SGHRS and YFSETQ. Here the CDR3 DNA reads TGCGCCAGCAGCCCGAGGACAGGTCAAGAGACCCAGTACTTC. This gives the protein CASSPRTGQETQYF.

This clone has just one count. The V call is TRBV6-1, the J call TRBJ2-7, with D possibly matching TRBD1 (6 bases). This CDR3 has 14 amino acids. Germline CDR1 MNHNS, CDR2 SASEGT. Deletions cut 2 bases from V and 3 bases from J, with 11 bases between. The CDR3 loop reads CASSESTGNYEQYF. As DNA, the CDR3 is TGTGCCAGCAGTGAATCAACAGGGAACTACGAGCAGTACTTC.

This clone was seen only once. The genes are TRBV18 and TRBJ1-2, with TRBD1 matching over 7 bases. Germline V lookup: CDR1 KGHSH, CDR2 LQKENI. V was clipped by 6 bases and J by 1 base; unmatched bases: 11. This CDR3 comprises 16 residues. The CDR3 nucleotides read TGTGCCAGCTCGCTACAGGGGATCGGAATTAACTATGGCTACACCTTC. It translates to CASSLQGIGINYGYTF.

The J gene is TRBJ2-3, the V gene TRBV21-1; TRBD2, the table's D call, lacks a check against the DNA. TRBV21-1 is recorded as a pseudogene. The length of the CDR3 is 21 residues. The chain's CDR3 is CASSKWFSIGGGDPLTDTQYF. CDR3 DNA sequence: TGTGCCAGCAGCAAATGGTTCTCTATAGGCGGGGGGGATCCCCTCACAGATACGCAGTATTTT.

The CDR3 DNA reads as TGTGCCAGCAGCGCCGTCAGGGGGCCCTCCTACAATGAGCAGTTCTTC. Its protein product is CASSAVRGPSYNEQFF. This chain uses TRBV9 with TRBJ2-1, with 8 bases identical to TRBD1. J was trimmed by 0 bases and V by 3 bases; bases with no gene match: 5. Germline V gives CDR1 SGDLS, CDR2 YYNGEE. This CDR3 spans 16 amino acids.

The chain links TRBV5-8 to TRBJ2-6; D is unclear. The CDR3 length is 13 residues. V lost 1 base to trimming and J lost 6 bases, with 5 bases between them. CDR1 is SGHTS and CDR2 is YDEGEE in the germline V gene. The CDR3 sequence: CASSLRQANVLTF. CDR3 DNA sequence: TGTGCCAGCAGCTTGAGACAGGCCAACGTCCTGACTTTC.

This clone was seen only once. The chain couples TRBV30 to TRBJ1-6; D is uncertain. Germline lookup yields CDR1 GTSNPN and CDR2 SVGIG (reference sequence). The CDR3 sequence is 14 residues long. The germline V and J ends were trimmed by 2 bases and 6 bases, with 11 bases remaining between them. CDR3: CAWSPGLFNSPLHF. CDR3 in DNA: TGTGCCTGGAGTCCCGGACTATTTAATTCACCCCTCCACTTT.

This rearrangement joins TRBV7-8 to TRBJ2-2, with 9 bases identical to TRBD2. Losses at the gene ends were 5 bases for V and 3 bases for J; bases not matched to a gene: 7. Germline CDR1 is SGHVS and CDR2 is FQNEAQ. The CDR3 extends over 16 amino acids. The CDR3 DNA is TGTGCCAGCAGCCCCAGGACTAGCGTGGACACCGGGGAGCTGTTTTTT. Protein product: CASSPRTSVDTGELFF.

The chain couples TRBV27 to TRBJ2-7, with D possibly being TRBD1 (6 bases). Trimming took 8 bases from V and 5 from J, leaving 31 bases between them. The CDR3 extends over 18 amino acids. The germline V gene has CDR1 MNHEY and CDR2 SMNVEV (reference sequence). CDR3 nucleotides: TGTGCCAGCGGACCTAGAGGGGTCAGGGGAATTTATAGAGACGAGCAGTACTTC. Amino acids: CASGPRGVRGIYRDEQYF.

The J gene is TRBJ2-2, the V gene TRBV24-1, with 7 nucleotides matching TRBD2. V was clipped by 9 bases and J by 4 bases; unmatched bases: 13. The germline gives CDR1 KGHDR, CDR2 SFDVKD. The CDR3 runs 16 residues. The CDR3 sequence: CATGWGPWTSTGELFF. The DNA for the CDR3 is TGTGCCACCGGGTGGGGACCTTGGACTAGCACCGGGGAGCTGTTTTTT.

This chain joins TRBV5-1 and TRBJ1-2, with D uncertain. This CDR3 is built from 13 residues. The germline CDR1 and CDR2 sequences are SGHRS and YFSETQ. Trimming cost V 0 bases and J 8 bases, with 11 bases left between them. The chain's CDR3 is CASSLDPEGGYTF. CDR3 nucleotides: TGCGCCAGCAGCTTGGACCCCGAGGGCGGCTACACCTTC.

The V and J genes are TRBV5-1 and TRBJ1-2, with D tentatively TRBD1 (5 bases). This CDR3 region has 15 residues. Germline-derived CDR1 and CDR2 are SGHRS and YFSETQ. V gave up 0 bases and J gave up 7 bases, with 16 bases separating them. CDR3 DNA: TGCGCCAGCAGCTTGGCCGCAGGGCTGGGTCCTGGCTACACCTTC. This sequence encodes CASSLAAGLGPGYTF.

The chain combines TRBV19 with TRBJ2-2; D is possibly TRBD2 (6 bases). Per the germline V gene, CDR1 is LNHDA and CDR2 is SQIVND (reference sequence). Deletions cut 3 bases from V and 4 bases from J, with 12 bases between. The length of the CDR3 is 15 residues. CDR3 bases: TGTGCCAGTAGTATGGCGGGGCGAACCACCGGGGAGCTGTTTTTT. Encoded protein: CASSMAGRTTGELFF.

This rearrangement joins TRBV18 to TRBJ1-1; D is ambiguous. The V end lost 4 bases, the J end lost 1 base, and 13 bases lay between the germline ends. Germline CDR1 and CDR2: KGHSH and LQKENI. This CDR3 comprises 15 residues. The CDR3: CASSRTTMGNTEAFF. The CDR3 nucleotides are TGTGCCAGCTCACGAACTACGATGGGGAACACTGAAGCTTTCTTT.

This clone was seen a few times. The rearrangement uses TRBV27 and TRBJ1-1; the match to TRBD1 covers 9 bases. This CDR3 has 14 residues. The trim removed 7 bases at V and 4 bases at J, leaving 7 bases unmatched. The germline V gene encodes CDR1 MNHEY and CDR2 SMNVEV (reference sequence). Here the CDR3 DNA reads TGTGCCAGCACTCCCACAGGGGGCTCCACTGAAGCTTTCTTT. Translating it yields CASTPTGGSTEAFF.

V is TRBV19 and J is TRBJ1-5; D is possibly TRBD1 (6 bases). The CDR3 runs 15 residues. V was clipped by 2 bases and J by 6 bases, with 14 bases between them. Germline-derived CDR1 and CDR2 are LNHDA and SQIVND (reference sequence). CDR3 amino acids: CASSIRDTGIQPQHF. CDR3 sequence (DNA): TGTGCCAGTAGTATAAGGGACACAGGGATTCAGCCCCAGCATTTT.

The sample holds one count of this clone. The chain recombines TRBV3-1 (or the pseudogene TRBV3-2) with TRBJ2-1; D remains unclear. Looked up from germline, CDR1 is LGHDT and CDR2 is YNNKEL (reference sequence). V was pared by 4 bases and J by 9 bases, with 16 bases between. CDR3 length: 14 residues. The CDR3 protein is CASSPTFGFREQFF. The CDR3 DNA reads TGTGCCAGCAGCCCGACGTTCGGGTTTCGTGAGCAGTTCTTC.

The genes are TRBV7-3 and TRBJ1-4, with D unresolved. V was pared by 2 bases and J by 6 bases, with 16 bases between. CDR1 and CDR2 (germline): SGHTA, FQGTGA. There are 16 residues in the CDR3. The CDR3 region is CASSLAPGYKDEKLFF. CDR3 sequence (DNA): TGTGCCAGCAGCTTAGCGCCGGGATATAAAGATGAAAAACTGTTTTTT.

This chain connects TRBV14 to TRBJ2-1; 8 nucleotides match TRBD1. Germline lookup yields CDR1 SGHDN and CDR2 FVKESK. After removal of 5 bases from V and 8 bases from J, the junction contained 11 bases not matched to a gene. This CDR3 is 15 amino acids long. The CDR3 loop is CASSKQGVWGHEQFF. In DNA form, the CDR3 reads TGTGCCAGCAGCAAACAGGGGGTCTGGGGCCATGAGCAGTTCTTC.

This clone showed up just once. This rearrangement joins TRBV7-9 to TRBJ2-7, with D possibly TRBD1 on 6 matching bases. Trimming cost V 6 bases and J 7 bases, with 22 bases left between them. This CDR3 spans 15 amino acids. The germline V gene has CDR1 SEHNR and CDR2 FQNEAQ (reference sequence). The CDR3 nucleotides read TGTGCCAGCAGGCCGGGTGCAGGGGAAAACCCAGAGCAGTACTTC. It specifies CASRPGAGENPEQYF.

V and J are TRBV5-4 and TRBJ1-1; TRBD1 might be the D (6 bases). Trimming took off 0 bases at V and 4 bases at J, with 10 bases between the two ends. This CDR3 region has 14 residues. The germline V gene has CDR1 SGHNT and CDR2 YYREEE (reference sequence). CDR3 residues: CASSLAGGGTEAFF. The DNA of the CDR3 is TGTGCCAGCAGCTTGGCTGGGGGCGGCACTGAAGCTTTCTTT.

The rearrangement uses TRBV6-5 and TRBJ2-7; 7 nucleotides agree with TRBD2. Per germline, CDR1 MNHEY and CDR2 SVGAGI. The CDR3 covers 14 residues. Trimming at V came to 7 bases and at J to 2 bases, leaving 8 bases not matched to a gene. This CDR3 is CASKPSGRTYEQYF. The CDR3, as DNA: TGTGCCAGCAAGCCCTCCGGGAGGACCTACGAGCAGTACTTC.

The chain combines TRBV28 with TRBJ1-5; tentative D call: TRBD1 (5 bases). V gave up 1 base and J gave up 3 bases, with 7 bases separating them. The CDR3 has 14 residues. Germline CDR1 and CDR2: MDHEN and SYDVKM. Here the CDR3 reads CASSLLTVNQPQHF. In DNA, the CDR3 is TGTGCCAGCAGTTTATTGACAGTCAATCAGCCCCAGCATTTT.

This clone was seen a single time. The rearrangement joins TRBV7-9 to TRBJ1-1; 8 bases are shared with TRBD1. With V trimmed by 5 bases and J by 1 base, 6 bases remained unmatched. This CDR3 is built from 15 residues. Germline-derived CDR1 and CDR2 are SEHNR and FQNEAQ (reference sequence). The CDR3 reads CASSPVTGANTEAFF. The CDR3 nucleotides read TGTGCCAGCAGCCCGGTGACAGGGGCGAACACTGAAGCTTTCTTT.

The gene calls are TRBV6-5 and TRBJ1-3; TRBD1 is a possible D gene (5 bases). The CDR3 totals 15 residues. CDR1 is MNHEY, CDR2 SVGAGI, per germline. Trimming shortened V by 0 bases and J by 7 bases, and 13 bases separated the two germline ends. CDR3 coding DNA: TGTGCCAGCAGTTACTCCTTTACGGGGGAGAACACCATATATTTT. Its translation is CASSYSFTGENTIYF.